A single sample gave rise to the 18 T cell receptor beta chains below, sequenced in a study of T cell repertoires in ileal Crohn's disease. Produced via immunoSEQ multiplex PCR; TCRdb's table is partial and in-frame only. The data contain 5,500 to 8,500 clones, under 80% of them singletons. Sequencing was performed on ileal tissue. The receptors were gathered from an adult with Crohn's disease.

The chain carries TRBV4-2 and TRBJ2-3; TRBD2 matches 13 bases. CDR3 length: 17 amino acids. V was clipped by 2 bases and J by 2 bases; unmatched bases: 4. Germline V gene sequence: CDR1 LGHNA, CDR2 YNFKEQ. CDR3 DNA: TGTGCCAGCAGCCAAACTAGCGGGGGGGCCCTCACAGATACGCAGTATTTT. Encoded protein: CASSQTSGGALTDTQYF.

This clone occurred a few times. V is TRBV10-1 and J is TRBJ1-3; tentative D call: TRBD1 (6 bases). The CDR3 spans 15 residues. Germline values: CDR1 WNHNN, CDR2 SYGVQD (reference sequence). V lost 4 bases and J lost 2, with 12 bases in between. The CDR3 spells CASSGFQGTGNTIYF. For the CDR3, the DNA is TGCGCCAGCAGTGGTTTTCAGGGGACTGGAAACACCATATATTTT.

In this sample, this clone turned up once. The chain uses TRBV30 and TRBJ1-1, with a tentative D call TRBD1 (6 bases). Trimming removed 3 bases at V and 4 bases at J, with 12 bases between. Looked up from germline, CDR1 is GTSNPN and CDR2 is SVGIG (reference sequence). The CDR3 covers 13 residues. CDR3 sequence: CAWRITGTTEAFF. The CDR3 nucleotides are TGTGCCTGGAGGATTACAGGGACCACTGAAGCTTTCTTT.

The chain joins TRBV7-2 to TRBJ2-3; 8 bases match TRBD1. V was clipped by 5 bases and J by 7 bases; unmatched bases: 8. The CDR3 has 14 residues. Looked up from germline, CDR1 is SGHTA and CDR2 is FQGNSA. This CDR3 reads CASSPGTGQYTQYF. CDR3 nucleotide sequence: TGTGCCAGCAGCCCCGGGACAGGCCAGTATACGCAGTATTTT. Variable domain in full (rest from reference TRBV7-2 and TRBJ2-3): GAGVSQSPSNKVTEKGKDVELRCDPISGHTALYWYRQSLGQGLEFLIYFQGNSAPDKSGLPSDRFSAERTGGSVSTLTIQRTQQEDSAVYLCASSPGTGQYTQYFGPGTRLTVL.

In its sample, this clone was seen once. Within the sample, other DNA sequences also encode this same CDR3. CDR3 in DNA: TGTGCCAGCAGCTTAAGGGGGACTGAAGCTTTCTTT. Residues: CASSLRGTEAFF. The chain carries TRBV7-2 and TRBJ1-1; TRBD1 is a possible D gene (6 bases). V gave up 2 bases and J gave up 5 bases, with 6 bases separating them. The CDR3 totals 12 residues. From germline, CDR1 is SGHTA and CDR2 FQGNSA.

By share, this clone ranks as medium-sized. The chain has TRBV28 and TRBJ1-1; 9 bases line up with TRBD1. The CDR3 has 16 amino acids. Germline V CDR1 and CDR2: MDHEN, SYDVKM. The V gene end was trimmed by 1 base and the J gene end by 3 bases; junction bases not matched to a gene: 6. The CDR3 sequence: CASSLLGTGIDTEAFF. The DNA for the CDR3 is TGTGCCAGCAGTTTATTAGGGACAGGGATTGACACTGAAGCTTTCTTT.

The rearrangement uses TRBV4-1 and TRBJ1-2; TRBD1 matches at 9 bases. Unmatched junction bases numbered 4, after V lost 3 bases and J lost 5 bases. The CDR3 consists of 14 residues. The germline CDR1 and CDR2 sequences are MGHRA and YSYEKL. The chain's CDR3 is CASSHGTGTYGYTF. The CDR3 nucleotides are TGCGCCAGCAGCCACGGGACAGGGACTTATGGCTACACCTTC.

To note about this clone: This sample includes further DNA sequences coding for the same CDR3. This chain joins TRBV5-6 and TRBJ1-1; 7 bases are shared with TRBD1. The CDR3 extends over 14 amino acids. Losses at the gene ends were 0 bases for V and 2 bases for J; bases not matched to a gene: 1. Germline CDR1 reads SGHDT; CDR2 reads YYEEEE. The CDR3: CASSLAGGNTEAFF. The CDR3 DNA reads TGTGCCAGCAGCTTGGCAGGGGGTAACACTGAAGCTTTCTTT.

The chain uses TRBV5-4 and TRBJ2-2; 9 bases agree with TRBD2. Germline CDR1 is SGHNT and CDR2 is YYREEE (reference sequence). CDR3 length: 17 amino acids. J gave up 4 bases and V 1 base, and 8 bases lay outside the gene matches. CDR3 nucleotide sequence: TGTGCCAGCAGCTTGTCCGCGGGGGGGCCGGTCACCGGGGAGCTGTTTTTT. Protein: CASSLSAGGPVTGELFF.

This chain uses TRBV19 with TRBJ2-5; tentatively, D is TRBD2 (5 bases). This CDR3 is built from 12 residues. Germline CDR1 and CDR2: LNHDA and SQIVND (reference sequence). V gave up 6 bases and J gave up 5 bases, with 10 bases separating them. CDR3 protein: CASRQSGETQYF. The DNA for the CDR3 is TGTGCCAGTAGACAGTCGGGGGAGACCCAGTACTTC.

The J gene is TRBJ1-1, the V gene TRBV7-2, with a tentative D call TRBD1 (5 bases). CDR1 and CDR2 from the germline V gene are SGHTA and FQGNSA. The CDR3 extends over 13 amino acids. Trimming removed 2 bases from V and 4 bases from J, with 8 bases in between. The CDR3 sequence: CASSLRGATEAFF. CDR3 in DNA: TGTGCCAGCAGCTTAAGGGGTGCCACTGAAGCTTTCTTT. The full variable domain, rest sourced from reference TRBV7-2 and TRBJ1-1, is GAGVSQSPSNKVTEKGKDVELRCDPISGHTALYWYRQSLGQGLEFLIYFQGNSAPDKSGLPSDRFSAERTGGSVSTLTIQRTQQEDSAVYLCASSLRGATEAFFGQGTRLTVV.

This clone was picked up one time. V and J are TRBV18 and TRBJ1-6; D remains unclear. V lost 4 bases and J 5 bases, leaving 15 bases between the germline ends. The CDR3 runs to 16 residues. Germline V gene lookup returns CDR1 KGHSH and CDR2 LQKENI. The CDR3 DNA sequence: TGTGCCAGCTCACTTCGGGAGGTGGCAGATAATTCACCCCTCCACTTT. Its translation: CASSLREVADNSPLHF.

This clone was found a few times. J is TRBJ2-3 and V is TRBV9; no reliable D call. The germline gives CDR1 SGDLS, CDR2 YYNGEE. The CDR3 totals 13 residues. The V and J ends lost 3 bases and 2 bases respectively, with 7 bases between them. The CDR3 DNA is TGTGCCAGCAGCGCACTTACCACAGATACGCAGTATTTT. Translation gives CASSALTTDTQYF.

This chain connects TRBV9 to TRBJ2-2; D may be TRBD2 (6 bases). Between the trimmed V and J ends, which lost 0 bases and 6 bases, there was a span of 9 bases. This CDR3 comprises 14 residues. In germline, CDR1 is SGDLS, CDR2 YYNGEE. The CDR3 coding sequence is TGTGCCAGCAGCGTAGGCGGGGACCCCGGGGAGCTGTTTTTT. This sequence encodes CASSVGGDPGELFF.

The genes are TRBV6-1 and TRBJ1-6; a possible D gene is TRBD1 (5 bases). The germline gives CDR1 MNHNS, CDR2 SASEGT. The germline V and J ends were trimmed by 3 bases and 6 bases, with 9 bases remaining between them. This CDR3 is 14 amino acids long. DNA of the CDR3: TGTGCCAGCAGTGATCTAGGGGTTAATTCACCCCTCCACTTT. This encodes CASSDLGVNSPLHF.

The rearrangement joins TRBV6-5 to TRBJ2-7; the match to TRBD1 covers 7 bases. The CDR3 consists of 12 residues. CDR1 is MNHEY and CDR2 is SVGAGI in the germline V gene. The V and J ends lost 2 bases and 10 bases, in that order; junction bases with no gene match: 5. CDR3 DNA sequence: TGTGCCAGCAGTTACAGGACAGGTACTCAGTACTTC. As protein: CASSYRTGTQYF.

J is TRBJ1-3 and V is TRBV7-2, with unresolved D. The germline V gene has CDR1 SGHTA and CDR2 FQGNSA. Trimming pared 1 base from V and 8 bases from J, leaving 9 bases between. The CDR3 spans 13 residues. CDR3 DNA: TGTGCCAGCAGCTTAGAACAACGGGACACCATATATTTT. Its protein product is CASSLEQRDTIYF.

The chain uses TRBV25-1 and TRBJ2-3, with TRBD2 identical over 13 bases. Germline CDR1 reads MGHDK; CDR2 reads SYGVNS. This CDR3 region has 17 residues. The ends lost 3 bases at V and 2 bases at J; junction bases unmatched: 5. CDR3 amino acids: CASSDSGTSGVTDTQYF. In DNA form, the CDR3 reads TGTGCCAGCAGTGACAGTGGGACTAGCGGGGTCACAGATACGCAGTATTTT.